A single sample is the source of the 31 T cell receptor beta chains below, sequenced in a study of beta chain features in type 1 diabetes. The authors reverse transcribed all of the isolated RNA, so sequencing captured expressed TCRB transcripts. TCRdb's copy holds only in-frame clones and misses some; the assay was immunoSEQ multiplex PCR. The table includes about 240,000 clones, about 15% detected once. Study observations and caveats: People with Type 1 diabetes carried modestly yet significantly shorter TCRB CDR3s in all four CD4+ subsets.

These TCRs' antigens remain unknown. The specimen sequenced was naive CD4+ T cells from blood. These receptors were collected from a man younger than 40 with type 1 diabetes.

This clone was seen a few times. This chain connects TRBV11-3 to TRBJ2-1; 12 bases match TRBD2. The CDR3 is 15 amino acids. The V and J ends lost 5 bases and 5 bases, in that order; junction bases with no gene match: 4. Germline V gives CDR1 SGHNT, CDR2 YENEEA. CDR3 sequence reads: CASSRRLAGDNEQFF. CDR3 sequence (DNA): TGTGCCAGCAGCCGGAGACTAGCGGGGGACAATGAGCAGTTCTTC.

A few counts support this clone. The J gene is TRBJ2-6, the V gene TRBV5-6; no clear D gene. The CDR3 is made up of 15 amino acids. The V gene lost 0 bases and the J gene lost 2 bases, with 6 bases spanning the gap. Germline V gene data show CDR1 as SGHDT and CDR2 as YYEEEE. DNA of the CDR3: TGTGCCAGCAGCTTGGTCCAGACTGGGGCCAACGTCCTGACTTTC. This translates into CASSLVQTGANVLTF.

This clone was seen a single time. V usage is TRBV5-1 and J usage is TRBJ2-7; 7 positions match TRBD2. The V and J ends lost 5 bases and 6 bases, in that order; junction bases with no gene match: 11. This CDR3 comprises 14 residues. Germline loops: CDR1 SGHRS, CDR2 YFSETQ. The CDR3 region has the DNA TGCGCCAGCAGTCGGACTAGTCTTCAGGGCGAGCAGTACTTC. As protein: CASSRTSLQGEQYF.

The V call is TRBV18, the J call TRBJ2-7; a possible D gene is TRBD1 (5 bases). CDR1 is KGHSH and CDR2 is LQKENI in the germline V gene. The CDR3 is 15 residues long. V gave up 8 bases and J gave up 0 bases, with 17 bases separating them. DNA for the CDR3: TGTGCCAGCCCCGGTAAGAACAGGAGCTCCTACGAGCAGTACTTC. This encodes CASPGKNRSSYEQYF. The complete variable domain, with remaining parts taken from reference TRBV18 and TRBJ2-7, reads NAGVMQNPRHLVRRRGQEARLRCSPMKGHSHVYWYRQLPEEGLKFMVYLQKENIIDESGMPKERFSAEFPKEGPSILRIQQVVRGDSAAYFCASPGKNRSSYEQYFGPGTRLTVT.

The genes are TRBV4-1 and TRBJ2-1; 10 nucleotides line up with TRBD2. Germline V gene sequence: CDR1 MGHRA, CDR2 YSYEKL. V lost 0 bases to trimming and J lost 0 bases; unmatched junction nucleotides: 11. The CDR3 has 20 amino acids. The CDR3 is CASSQELPSGGAYSYNEQFF. In DNA, the CDR3 is TGCGCCAGCAGCCAAGAGCTCCCCAGCGGGGGGGCGTACTCCTACAATGAGCAGTTCTTC.

The gene calls are TRBV7-9 and TRBJ2-5; D possibly corresponds to TRBD2 (6 bases). The CDR3 is 13 residues long. Germline lookup yields CDR1 SEHNR and CDR2 FQNEAQ (reference sequence). The ends were cut back, 6 bases at V and 4 bases at J, with 12 bases in the middle. The CDR3 nucleotides are TGTGCCAGCAGTCTAAGGGAGGTAGAGACCCAGTACTTC. It is translated as CASSLREVETQYF. The whole variable domain, filled in from reference TRBV7-9 and TRBJ2-5, reads DTGVSQNPRHKITKRGQNVTFRCDPISEHNRLYWYRQTLGQGPEFLTYFQNEAQLEKSRLLSDRFSAERPKGSFSTLEIQRTEQGDSAMYLCASSLREVETQYFGPGTRLLVL.

This clone was observed a handful of times. The chain employs TRBV9 and TRBJ1-2; D may be TRBD1 (5 bases). This CDR3 comprises 12 residues. Germline assignment: CDR1 SGDLS and CDR2 YYNGEE. V lost 2 bases and J 7 bases, leaving 9 bases between the germline ends. The CDR3 reads CASSVGARGYTF. CDR3 in DNA: TGTGCCAGCAGCGTTGGGGCTCGTGGCTACACCTTC. The full variable domain, its missing parts supplied by reference TRBV9 and TRBJ1-2, is DSGVTQTPKHLITATGQRVTLRCSPRSGDLSVYWYQQSLDQGLQFLIQYYNGEERAKGNILERFSAQQFPDLHSELNLSSLELGDSALYFCASSVGARGYTFGSGTRLTVV.

This clone was recorded a few times. The chain links TRBV30 to TRBJ2-3; D ambiguous. The germline V gene encodes CDR1 GTSNPN and CDR2 SVGIG (reference sequence). The CDR3 totals 14 residues. V lost 3 bases and J lost 1, with 11 bases in between. Here the CDR3 reads CAWSVNRGTDTQYF. The CDR3 DNA reads as TGTGCCTGGAGCGTGAATCGAGGCACAGATACGCAGTATTTT.

This clone was seen only a few times. The V gene is TRBV25-1, the J gene TRBJ2-1; 8 bases are a match to TRBD2. CDR1 and CDR2 (germline): MGHDK, SYGVNS. The CDR3 is 16 residues long. Germline trimming cut 3 bases from V and 9 bases from J; bases unmatched to any gene: 13. This chain's CDR3 is CASSDLSGGAVVEQFF. The CDR3 DNA reads as TGTGCCAGCAGTGATCTATCCGGGGGGGCGGTAGTTGAGCAGTTCTTC.

This clone has more than one count but fewer than ten. J is TRBJ1-1 and V is TRBV18; 9 positions agree with TRBD1. Germline CDR1 reads KGHSH; CDR2 reads LQKENI. The CDR3 is 15 amino acids. Unmatched junction bases numbered 6, after V lost 5 bases and J lost 2 bases. CDR3 DNA sequence: TGTGCCAGCTCATCGGGACAGGGTCGAAACACTGAAGCTTTCTTT. Protein sequence: CASSSGQGRNTEAFF. The full variable domain, with the rest looked up from reference TRBV18 and TRBJ1-1, is NAGVMQNPRHLVRRRGQEARLRCSPMKGHSHVYWYRQLPEEGLKFMVYLQKENIIDESGMPKERFSAEFPKEGPSILRIQQVVRGDSAAYFCASSSGQGRNTEAFFGQGTRLTVV.

The genes are TRBV10-3 and TRBJ2-7; tentative D call: TRBD1 (5 bases). There are 11 residues in the CDR3. Germline-derived CDR1 and CDR2 are ENHRY and SYGVKD. For the CDR3, the DNA is TGTGCAACCGGACAAACTGTGGAGCAGTACTTC. It translates to CATGQTVEQYF.

CDR3 bases: TGTGCCAGCAGTGGAAGGGGAAGGAACACTGAAGCTTTCTTT. It encodes CASSGRGRNTEAFF. J is TRBJ1-1 and V is TRBV27; D might be TRBD1 (5 bases). Germline CDR1 MNHEY, CDR2 SMNVEV (reference sequence). The CDR3 has 14 residues. The V end lost 5 bases, the J end lost 1 base, and 11 bases lay between the germline ends.

J is TRBJ1-6 and V is TRBV5-4, with D possibly being TRBD1 (5 bases). This CDR3 is built from 16 residues. Looked up from germline, CDR1 is SGHNT and CDR2 is YYREEE (reference sequence). Trimming shortened V by 4 bases and J by 6 bases, and 17 bases separated the two germline ends. CDR3 sequence (DNA): TGTGCCAGCAGCCCGGGACTTCTGAGGGGTAATTCACCCCTCCACTTT. Protein sequence: CASSPGLLRGNSPLHF. Based on the CDR3 plus reference TRBV5-4 and TRBJ1-6, the full variable domain is ETGVTQSPTHLIKTRGQQVTLRCSSQSGHNTVSWYQQALGQGPQFIFQYYREEENGRGNFPPRFSGLQFPNYSSELNVNALELDDSALYLCASSPGLLRGNSPLHFGNGTRLTVT.

The gene calls are TRBV7-9 and TRBJ2-6; the D is unclear. The CDR3 extends over 13 amino acids. The V and J ends lost 11 bases and 0 bases respectively, with 8 bases between them. Germline CDR1 reads SEHNR; CDR2 reads FQNEAQ (reference sequence). For the CDR3, the DNA is TGTGCCGGAACAGTCTCTGGGGCCAACGTCCTGACTTTC. Translated: CAGTVSGANVLTF.

The table lists this clone with a few counts. This sample also contains other DNA sequences that code for the same CDR3. The rearrangement uses TRBV29-1 and TRBJ2-7; D is uncertain. The germline V gene encodes CDR1 SQVTM and CDR2 ANQGSEA. Deletions cut 4 bases from V and 1 base from J, with 8 bases between. The CDR3 spans 12 residues. The CDR3 protein is CSVGAGSYEQYF. As DNA, the CDR3 is TGCAGCGTTGGCGCCGGTTCCTACGAGCAGTACTTC.

The chain carries TRBV19 and TRBJ2-5; 11 bases agree with TRBD2. Losses at the gene ends were 4 bases for V and 9 bases for J; bases not matched to a gene: 7. The germline gives CDR1 LNHDA, CDR2 SQIVND (reference sequence). CDR3 length: 14 residues. As DNA, the CDR3 is TGTGCCAGTAGTACCCTAGCGGGGGGCGACCCCCAGTACTTC. Its protein product is CASSTLAGGDPQYF.

This clone has only a few counts. V usage is TRBV29-1 and J usage is TRBJ1-2, with 9 bases lining up with TRBD1. The CDR3 has 15 amino acids. The trim removed 6 bases at V and 2 bases at J, leaving 10 bases unmatched. CDR1 is SQVTM, CDR2 ANQGSEA, per germline. As DNA, the CDR3 is TGCAGCGTGGGGTCTGGGGGACAGGGCAACTATGGCTACACCTTC. Its translation is CSVGSGGQGNYGYTF.

This clone was detected only a few times. This sequence joins TRBV2 and TRBJ2-7; possible D gene TRBD1, 6 bases. The V end was cut by 4 bases, the J end by 1 base, with 11 bases between. Germline assignment: CDR1 SNHLY and CDR2 FYNNEI. The CDR3 extends over 14 amino acids. The CDR3 DNA follows: TGTGCCAGCAGTGTGAACAGGGATTCCTACGAGCAGTACTTC. The encoded protein is CASSVNRDSYEQYF. The variable domain in full, with the rest retrieved from reference TRBV2 and TRBJ2-7, is EPEVTQTPSHQVTQMGQEVILRCVPISNHLYFYWYRQILGQKVEFLVSFYNNEISEKSEIFDDQFSVERPDGSNFTLKIRSTKLEDSAMYFCASSVNRDSYEQYFGPGTRLTVT.

This chain connects TRBV28 to TRBJ2-2; no definite D call. CDR1 MDHEN and CDR2 SYDVKM come from the germline V gene. V was pared by 1 base and J by 2 bases, with 11 bases between. The CDR3 is 16 residues long. CDR3 region: CASSLSTLGNTGELFF. In DNA, the CDR3 is TGTGCCAGCAGTTTATCGACACTTGGAAACACCGGGGAGCTGTTTTTT.

A few counts support this clone. The genes are TRBV29-1 and TRBJ1-5; the match to TRBD1 covers 7 bases. Germline loops: CDR1 SQVTM, CDR2 ANQGSEA. Losses at the gene ends were 6 bases for V and 6 bases for J; bases not matched to a gene: 8. The CDR3 extends over 13 amino acids. The CDR3 region is CSVGRDRGQPQHF. For the CDR3, the DNA is TGCAGCGTCGGCCGGGACAGAGGTCAGCCCCAGCATTTT.

This clone turned up a few times. The V and J genes are TRBV18 and TRBJ1-6; the D gene is possibly TRBD1 (6 bases). V lost 0 bases and J 11 bases, leaving 14 bases between the germline ends. There are 15 residues in the CDR3. The germline V gene encodes CDR1 KGHSH and CDR2 LQKENI. CDR3 residues: CASSPPAEGGPPLHF. DNA of the CDR3: TGTGCCAGCTCACCACCGGCAGAAGGGGGTCCACCCCTCCACTTT.

The table lists this clone with a few counts. CDR3: CASRALAGGLGEQFF. Written as DNA, the CDR3 is TGTGCCAGCAGAGCACTAGCGGGAGGGCTCGGTGAGCAGTTCTTC. This chain links TRBV2 with TRBJ2-1; TRBD2 agrees at 13 bases. With V trimmed by 6 bases and J by 9 bases, 8 bases remained unmatched. This CDR3 is built from 15 residues. The germline V gene has CDR1 SNHLY and CDR2 FYNNEI.

The gene calls are TRBV5-1 and TRBJ1-4; a possible D gene is TRBD1 (5 bases). Between the trimmed V and J ends, which lost 7 bases and 0 bases, there was a span of 10 bases. The length of the CDR3 is 14 residues. Germline CDR1 reads SGHRS; CDR2 reads YFSETQ. Here the CDR3 DNA reads TGCGCCAGCTCCCGGACATCAACTAATGAAAAACTGTTTTTT. This encodes CASSRTSTNEKLFF. Combining the CDR3 with reference TRBV5-1 and TRBJ1-4 gives the whole variable domain KAGVTQTPRYLIKTRGQQVTLSCSPISGHRSVSWYQQTPGQGLQFLFEYFSETQRNKGNFPGRFSGRQFSNSRSEMNVSTLELGDSALYLCASSRTSTNEKLFFGSGTQLSVL.

The chain combines TRBV30 with TRBJ1-4, with 8 bases that match TRBD1. Germline CDR1 reads GTSNPN; CDR2 reads SVGIG (reference sequence). V was pared by 6 bases and J by 4 bases, with 4 bases of the junction left unmatched. The CDR3 contains 13 residues. CDR3 nucleotides: TGTGCCTGTTGGACAGGGCTTAATGAAAAACTGTTTTTT. Translating it yields CACWTGLNEKLFF.

In its sample, this clone was seen a few times. This chain's CDR3 is CASSYSTGEYEQYF. The CDR3 nucleotides are TGTGCCAGCAGTTACAGCACAGGGGAGTACGAGCAGTACTTC. The chain employs TRBV6-5 and TRBJ2-7, with 7 positions matching TRBD1. The V and J ends lost 2 bases and 4 bases, in that order; junction bases with no gene match: 5. In germline, CDR1 is MNHEY, CDR2 SVGAGI. The CDR3 runs to 14 residues.

This clone has more than one count but fewer than ten. V is TRBV7-2 and J is TRBJ1-2; D is ambiguous. This CDR3 is built from 13 residues. With 5 bases removed from V and 8 bases from J, the gap between germline ends came to 15 bases. The V gene's germline CDR1 is SGHTA and CDR2 FQGNSA. CDR3: CASSERPGNGYTF. The CDR3 DNA follows: TGTGCCAGCAGCGAGCGTCCGGGGAACGGCTACACCTTC.

This clone was seen a few times. The chain uses TRBV5-1 and TRBJ2-5, with unresolved D. The CDR3 has 14 amino acids. With 2 bases removed from V and 1 base from J, the gap between germline ends came to 9 bases. Germline CDR1 and CDR2: SGHRS and YFSETQ. This CDR3 reads CASSFLGFQETQYF. In DNA, the CDR3 is TGCGCCAGCAGCTTTCTCGGGTTCCAAGAGACCCAGTACTTC. Full variable domain (outside the CDR3, taken from reference TRBV5-1 and TRBJ2-5): KAGVTQTPRYLIKTRGQQVTLSCSPISGHRSVSWYQQTPGQGLQFLFEYFSETQRNKGNFPGRFSGRQFSNSRSEMNVSTLELGDSALYLCASSFLGFQETQYFGPGTRLLVL.

The sample holds a few counts of this clone. The chain employs TRBV14 and TRBJ2-2; no reliable D call. V lost 4 bases, J lost 5 bases, and 8 bases lay in between. CDR1 is SGHDN, CDR2 FVKESK, per germline. The CDR3 spans 13 residues. Written as DNA, the CDR3 is TGTGCCAGCAGCCCCCGTATTACCGGGGAGCTGTTTTTT. It codes for CASSPRITGELFF.

The V gene is TRBV5-1, the J gene TRBJ2-1; 8 bases map to TRBD2. In germline, CDR1 is SGHRS, CDR2 YFSETQ. The CDR3 extends over 14 amino acids. The V gene end was trimmed by 5 bases and the J gene end by 9 bases; junction bases not matched to a gene: 10. CDR3 sequence (DNA): TGCGCCAGCAGAATACCGTATAGCGGGGCTGAGCAGTTCTTC. It encodes CASRIPYSGAEQFF.

The J gene is TRBJ1-1, the V gene TRBV7-9, with D possibly matching TRBD1 (6 bases). V dropped 1 base and J dropped 8 bases, with 20 bases sitting between them. There are 16 residues in the CDR3. Per the germline V gene, CDR1 is SEHNR and CDR2 is FQNEAQ (reference sequence). The CDR3 is CASSLGWGGLSPEAFF. The CDR3 nucleotides read TGTGCCAGCAGCTTAGGGTGGGGGGGCCTTAGTCCCGAAGCTTTCTTT.

This chain links TRBV5-1 with TRBJ1-1; D perhaps matches TRBD1 (6 bases). The CDR3 runs to 13 residues. Between the trimmed V and J ends, which lost 4 bases and 6 bases, there was a span of 13 bases. Germline CDR1 SGHRS, CDR2 YFSETQ. CDR3 nucleotides: TGCGCCAGCAGCAGAAAACAGGGCGCTGAAGCTTTCTTT. This translates into CASSRKQGAEAFF. Variable domain in full (rest from reference TRBV5-1 and TRBJ1-1): KAGVTQTPRYLIKTRGQQVTLSCSPISGHRSVSWYQQTPGQGLQFLFEYFSETQRNKGNFPGRFSGRQFSNSRSEMNVSTLELGDSALYLCASSRKQGAEAFFGQGTRLTVV.